These 2 T cell receptor beta chains originate from one sample sequenced in a study of T cell repertoires in cytomegalovirus infection. TCRdb passed the reads through MiXCR, listing each CDR3 protein once. The profile covers a few hundred thousand distinct CDR3 sequences, with over 15% appearing a single time and 40% to 55% taken by the ten largest. Specimen: CD8+ T cells from PBMCs. The receptors shown here come from a human donor in good health (CMV status not recorded). Some clones in this sample may be carry-over from other donors' samples.

Points on this clonotype: A single base separates this from a much larger clone, so it may be a read error. The chain recombines TRBV7-6 with TRBJ2-3; 13 positions match TRBD2. This CDR3 has 18 amino acids. The germline gives CDR1 SGHVS, CDR2 FNYEAQ. CDR3 nucleotides: TGTGCCAGCAGCCTTTGGACTAGCGGGGGACTGAGCACAGATTCGCAGTATTTT. This gives the protein CASSLWTSGGLSTDSQYF. The full variable domain, rest sourced from reference TRBV7-6 and TRBJ2-3, is GAGVSQSPRYKVTKRGQDVALRCDPISGHVSLYWYRQALGQGPEFLTYFNYEAQQDKSGLPNDRFSAERPEGSISTLTIQRTEQRDSAMYRCASSLWTSGGLSTDSQYFGPGTRLTVL.

This rearrangement joins TRBV5-1 to TRBJ2-1; TRBD2 agrees at 11 bases. Germline-derived CDR1 and CDR2 are SGHRS and YFSETQ. J lost 5 bases, V lost 4 bases, and 5 bases had no gene match. This CDR3 region has 15 residues. For the CDR3, the DNA is TGCGCCAGCAGCCGACTAGCGGGGACCAACAATGAGCAGTTCTTC. Its protein is CASSRLAGTNNEQFF.